The next 26 T cell receptor beta chains were all read from a single sample in a study of siplizumab effects on memory and regulatory T cells. Here immunoSEQ multiplex PCR was the method, and the copy in TCRdb shows in-frame clones only, minus some. Of 110,000 or so clones listed, around 93% are singletons. The specimen was CD4+ T cells sorted from blood. Receptors were obtained from a human donor in good health.

The V and J genes are TRBV19 and TRBJ2-7; 10 bases line up with TRBD1. The V gene end was trimmed by 9 bases and the J gene end by 0 bases; junction bases not matched to a gene: 14. This CDR3 comprises 17 residues. Germline loops: CDR1 LNHDA, CDR2 SQIVND (reference sequence). CDR3 loop: CASTPGQGRKNSYEQYF. The DNA for the CDR3 is TGTGCCAGCACTCCGGGACAGGGGCGAAAGAACTCCTACGAGCAGTACTTC.

The chain uses TRBV19 and TRBJ1-1; D gene ambiguous. The CDR3 has 13 residues. The V gene lost 4 bases and the J gene lost 1 base, with 7 bases spanning the gap. CDR1 and CDR2 (germline): LNHDA, SQIVND (reference sequence). The CDR3 bases are TGTGCCAGTAGTAGAGTACAGAACACTGAAGCTTTCTTT. This sequence encodes CASSRVQNTEAFF. Full variable domain (rest looked up from reference TRBV19 and TRBJ1-1): DGGITQSPKYLFRKEGQNVTLSCEQNLNHDAMYWYRQDPGQGLRLIYYSQIVNDFQKGDIAEGYSVSREKKESFPLTVTSAQKNPTAFYLCASSRVQNTEAFFGQGTRLTVV.

The gene calls are TRBV7-2 and TRBJ1-1; the D is unclear. The V gene lost 1 base and the J gene lost 0 bases, with 12 bases spanning the gap. The CDR3 loop spans 16 amino acids. In germline, CDR1 is SGHTA, CDR2 FQGNSA. This chain's CDR3 is CASSLVSKTLNTEAFF. CDR3 DNA sequence: TGTGCCAGCAGCTTAGTGTCAAAAACTCTGAACACTGAAGCTTTCTTT.

The V and J genes are TRBV2 and TRBJ1-3; D is unresolved. Trimming left V 8 bases short and J 0 bases short, with 14 bases between. The CDR3 is made up of 15 amino acids. CDR1 and CDR2 (germline): SNHLY, FYNNEI. CDR3 sequence: CASAQVRTSGNTIYF. Written as DNA, the CDR3 is TGTGCCAGCGCCCAAGTCCGCACCTCTGGAAACACCATATATTTT.

This chain uses TRBV6-6 with TRBJ2-7, with D tentatively TRBD1 or TRBD2 (5 bases each). CDR3 length: 14 residues. Germline loops: CDR1 MNHNY, CDR2 SVGAGI (reference sequence). V lost 5 bases and J 2 bases, leaving 13 bases between the germline ends. The CDR3 protein is CASSSRDGPYEQYF. The CDR3 nucleotides read TGTGCCAGCAGTAGCCGGGACGGGCCCTACGAGCAGTACTTC.

This chain links TRBV4-1 with TRBJ1-1; D remains ambiguous. Germline loops: CDR1 MGHRA, CDR2 YSYEKL. Trimming took 1 base from V and 12 from J, leaving 12 bases between them. CDR3 length: 12 amino acids. The CDR3 loop reads CASSQAPYTPFF. CDR3 DNA sequence: TGCGCCAGCAGCCAAGCCCCCTATACGCCTTTCTTT.

The chain carries TRBV5-1 and TRBJ2-3; 7 bases line up with TRBD2. V was clipped by 1 base and J by 2 bases; unmatched bases: 7. In germline, CDR1 is SGHRS, CDR2 YFSETQ. The CDR3 sequence is 16 residues long. This CDR3 is CASSLRREYVTDTQYF. CDR3 sequence (DNA): TGCGCCAGCAGCTTGCGGCGGGAGTATGTCACAGATACGCAGTATTTT.

The gene calls are TRBV27 and TRBJ1-2; 7 bases match TRBD1. This CDR3 has 12 residues. Per the germline V gene, CDR1 is MNHEY and CDR2 is SMNVEV (reference sequence). After removal of 11 bases from V and 7 bases from J, the junction contained 10 bases not matched to a gene. The CDR3 spells CAARAGGGGYTF. CDR3 nucleotide sequence: TGTGCCGCGCGGGCAGGGGGAGGTGGCTACACCTTC.

The count of this clone is one. Other DNA sequences in the sample encode the same CDR3. The gene calls are TRBV2 and TRBJ1-2; 7 bases align to TRBD1. There are 16 residues in the CDR3. Germline-derived CDR1 and CDR2 are SNHLY and FYNNEI. The trim removed 2 bases at V and 0 bases at J, leaving 6 bases unmatched. The CDR3 loop reads CASSETRQGANYGYTF. In nucleotides, the CDR3 is TGTGCCAGCAGTGAAACCCGCCAGGGGGCTAACTATGGCTACACCTTC.

This chain links TRBV5-6 with TRBJ1-1, with D uncertain. CDR3 length: 15 amino acids. CDR1 is SGHDT, CDR2 YYEEEE, per germline. The germline V and J ends were trimmed by 2 bases and 7 bases, with 18 bases remaining between them. CDR3 protein: CASSFVGLGGVEAFF. Here the CDR3 DNA reads TGTGCCAGCAGCTTCGTAGGTCTGGGTGGGGTTGAAGCTTTCTTT.

The V call is TRBV5-6, the J call TRBJ2-7; D may be TRBD1 (6 bases). The germline CDR1 and CDR2 sequences are SGHDT and YYEEEE. Trimming took 4 bases from V and 0 from J, leaving 14 bases between them. The CDR3 has 15 amino acids. CDR3 region: CASSGGQRASYEQYF. The CDR3 coding sequence is TGTGCCAGCAGCGGGGGACAACGAGCCTCCTACGAGCAGTACTTC.

CDR3 DNA: TGTGCCAGCCGGGGGACGGACTCCCCAGATACGCAGTATTTT. It is translated as CASRGTDSPDTQYF. The chain employs TRBV9 and TRBJ2-3; perhaps TRBD2 as D (6 bases). The CDR3 loop spans 14 amino acids. Germline CDR1 reads SGDLS; CDR2 reads YYNGEE. V lost 7 bases and J 4 bases, leaving 16 bases between the germline ends.

The chain uses TRBV7-9 and TRBJ1-6; 11 bases agree with TRBD1. With 4 bases clipped from V and 9 bases from J, the junction kept 8 bases outside the gene matches. There are 16 residues in the CDR3. Germline-derived CDR1 and CDR2 are SEHNR and FQNEAQ (reference sequence). CDR3 sequence (DNA): TGTGCCAGCAGCTCTATGACGGGACAGGGGGGTTCACCCCTCCACTTT. As protein: CASSSMTGQGGSPLHF.

The gene calls are TRBV5-1 and TRBJ1-4; a possible D gene is TRBD1 (5 bases). CDR1 and CDR2 (germline): SGHRS, YFSETQ. The length of the CDR3 is 16 residues. V was trimmed by 1 base and J by 4 bases, leaving 14 bases between them. The CDR3 DNA is TGCGCCAGCAGCTTGAATCCGGACACTCGTAATGAAAAACTGTTTTTT. Translated, it gives CASSLNPDTRNEKLFF.

The chain uses TRBV19 and TRBJ2-7, with D possibly being TRBD1 (5 bases). With 5 bases removed from V and 2 bases from J, the gap between germline ends came to 16 bases. Germline CDR1 is LNHDA and CDR2 is SQIVND (reference sequence). The CDR3 loop spans 15 amino acids. The CDR3: CASSFSPTVPYEQYF. The CDR3 coding sequence is TGTGCCAGTAGTTTCTCCCCGACAGTTCCCTACGAGCAGTACTTC.

The V gene is TRBV30, the J gene TRBJ2-5; a possible D gene is TRBD1 (6 bases). Germline V gene lookup returns CDR1 GTSNPN and CDR2 SVGIG (reference sequence). The length of the CDR3 is 14 residues. Trimming stripped 0 bases from V and 4 bases from J, with 12 bases between. DNA of the CDR3: TGTGCCTGGAGTGTAACCGCCAGGGGAGAGACCCAGTACTTC. Protein product: CAWSVTARGETQYF.

This chain uses TRBV7-2 with TRBJ2-3; no clear D gene. V lost 2 bases, J lost 1 base, and 7 bases lay in between. This CDR3 is built from 14 residues. Germline assignment: CDR1 SGHTA and CDR2 FQGNSA. This CDR3 is CASSLTLGTDTQYF. CDR3 in DNA: TGTGCCAGCAGCTTAACTCTGGGCACAGATACGCAGTATTTT.

This chain links TRBV30 with TRBJ2-3; 11 bases line up with TRBD2. Germline CDR1 and CDR2: GTSNPN and SVGIG (reference sequence). The CDR3 has 13 amino acids. V lost 4 bases and J lost 5; bases outside the gene matches: 2. The CDR3, as DNA: TGTGCCTGGACTAGCGGGGGGCAAGATACGCAGTATTTT. Translating it yields CAWTSGGQDTQYF. The whole variable domain, filled in from reference TRBV30 and TRBJ2-3, reads SQTIHQWPATLVQPVGSPLSLECTVEGTSNPNLYWYRQAAGRGLQLLFYSVGIGQISSEVPQNLSASRPQDRQFILSSKKLLLSDSGFYLCAWTSGGQDTQYFGPGTRLTVL.

The chain employs TRBV18 and TRBJ2-2; no reliable D call. CDR3 length: 13 amino acids. V was trimmed by 5 bases and J by 5 bases, leaving 9 bases between them. CDR1 KGHSH and CDR2 LQKENI come from the germline V gene. CDR3 in amino acids: CASSTRTTGELFF. The DNA of the CDR3 is TGTGCCAGCTCAACAAGAACGACCGGGGAGCTGTTTTTT.

Worth noting for this clone: One end of the junction is discordant with germline, which a read error may explain. The chain has TRBV5-4 and TRBJ1-2; maybe TRBD1 (5 bases). CDR1 is SGHNT, CDR2 YYREEE, per germline (reference sequence). The CDR3 runs 14 residues. The CDR3 DNA reads as TGTGCCAGCACCTTGAAGGGGTCAGGGTATGGCTACACCTTC. Its protein is CASTLKGSGYGYTF.

The chain uses TRBV7-2 and TRBJ1-4, with unresolved D. V lost 5 bases, J lost 12 bases, and 19 bases lay in between. CDR1 SGHTA and CDR2 FQGNSA come from the germline V gene. CDR3 size: 14 residues. The CDR3 DNA reads as TGTGCCAGCAGCCCCGGACGGTATAGGGCGGAACTGTTTTTT. It is translated as CASSPGRYRAELFF.

This rearrangement joins TRBV28 to TRBJ2-3; no reliable D call. The CDR3 sequence is 13 residues long. The V gene lost 2 bases and the J gene lost 8 bases, with 11 bases spanning the gap. Germline V gene lookup returns CDR1 MDHEN and CDR2 SYDVKM. The CDR3 DNA is TGTGCCAGCAGTTTAACTCGTGGCGGTACGCAGTATTTT. Residues: CASSLTRGGTQYF. Looking up the rest from reference TRBV28 and TRBJ2-3 gives the full variable domain: DVKVTQSSRYLVKRTGEKVFLECVQDMDHENMFWYRQDPGLGLRLIYFSYDVKMKEKGDIPEGYSVSREKKERFSLILESASTNQTSMYLCASSLTRGGTQYFGPGTRLTVL.

The chain carries TRBV7-2 and TRBJ2-7; no reliable D call. Germline assignment: CDR1 SGHTA and CDR2 FQGNSA. The germline V and J ends were trimmed by 1 base and 2 bases, with 9 bases remaining between them. CDR3 length equals 14 residues. This CDR3 reads CASSLGPRAYEQYF. The CDR3 region has the DNA TGTGCCAGCAGCTTAGGGCCCCGAGCCTACGAGCAGTACTTC. The whole variable domain, filled in from reference TRBV7-2 and TRBJ2-7, reads GAGVSQSPSNKVTEKGKDVELRCDPISGHTALYWYRQSLGQGLEFLIYFQGNSAPDKSGLPSDRFSAERTGGSVSTLTIQRTQQEDSAVYLCASSLGPRAYEQYFGPGTRLTVT.

CDR3 nucleotides: TGTGCCAGCAGTTTCAGGGGGACAGGGACTGGAAACACCATATATTTT. It specifies CASSFRGTGTGNTIYF. The V and J genes are TRBV6-5 and TRBJ1-3; 9 nucleotides align to TRBD1. The V segment lost 4 bases and the J segment 2 bases; nucleotides outside the gene matches: 6. CDR1 MNHEY and CDR2 SVGAGI come from the germline V gene. This CDR3 region has 16 residues.

The chain combines TRBV6-1 with TRBJ1-5; the match to TRBD1 covers 9 bases. The CDR3 is 14 residues long. Germline trimming cut 6 bases from V and 4 bases from J; bases unmatched to any gene: 4. Per germline, CDR1 MNHNS and CDR2 SASEGT. The CDR3 DNA is TGTGCCAGCAGAAGACAGGGGGGAAATCAGCCCCAGCATTTT. It encodes CASRRQGGNQPQHF.

The rearrangement links TRBV11-2 to TRBJ2-7, with D hard to call. This CDR3 contains 11 residues. CDR1 and CDR2 (germline): SGHAT, FQNNGV. The V gene lost 1 base and the J gene lost 6 bases, with 4 bases spanning the gap. CDR3 sequence: CASSLAGEQYF. Here the CDR3 DNA reads TGTGCCAGCAGCTTAGCTGGCGAGCAGTACTTC.